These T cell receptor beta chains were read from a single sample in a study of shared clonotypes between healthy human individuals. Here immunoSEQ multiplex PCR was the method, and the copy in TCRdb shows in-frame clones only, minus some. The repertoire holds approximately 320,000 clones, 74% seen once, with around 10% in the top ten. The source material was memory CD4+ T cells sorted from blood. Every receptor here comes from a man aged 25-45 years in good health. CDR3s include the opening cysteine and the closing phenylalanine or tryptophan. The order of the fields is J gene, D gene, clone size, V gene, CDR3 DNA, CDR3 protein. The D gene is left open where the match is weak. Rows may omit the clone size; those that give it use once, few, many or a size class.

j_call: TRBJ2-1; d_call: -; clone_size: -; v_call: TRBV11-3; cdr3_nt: TGTGCCAGCAGCTTCGACAGCTACAATGAGCAGTTCTTC; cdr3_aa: CASSFDSYNEQFF
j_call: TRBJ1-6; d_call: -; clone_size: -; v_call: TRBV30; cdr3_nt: TGTGCCTGGACCGGTACATATAATTCACCCCTCCACTTT; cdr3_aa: CAWTGTYNSPLHF
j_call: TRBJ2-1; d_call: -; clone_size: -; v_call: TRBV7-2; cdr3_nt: TGTGCCAGCAGCTTAGTGGGCGGAAGCAATGAGCAGTTCTTC; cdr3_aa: CASSLVGGSNEQFF
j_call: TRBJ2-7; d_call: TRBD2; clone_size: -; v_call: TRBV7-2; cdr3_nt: TGTGCCAGCAGCTTCCGAGCGGGGACCTACGAGCAGTACTTC; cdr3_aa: CASSFRAGTYEQYF
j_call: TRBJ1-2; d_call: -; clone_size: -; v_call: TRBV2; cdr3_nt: TGTGCCAGCAGTGATAGGCGTCTTAGCCATGGCTACACCTTC; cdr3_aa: CASSDRRLSHGYTF
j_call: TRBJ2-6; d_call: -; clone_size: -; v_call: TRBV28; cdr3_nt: TGTGCCAGCAGTTCCCGCCTAGGAGGGGCCAACGTCCTGACTTTC; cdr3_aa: CASSSRLGGANVLTF
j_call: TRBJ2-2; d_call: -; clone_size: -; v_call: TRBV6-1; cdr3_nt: TGTGCCAGCAGACAGGGTAACACCGGGGAGCTGTTTTTT; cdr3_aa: CASRQGNTGELFF
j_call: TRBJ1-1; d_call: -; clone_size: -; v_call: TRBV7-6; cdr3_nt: TGTGCCAGCAGCTTTGGGGGGGCGAACACTGAAGCTTTCTTT; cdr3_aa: CASSFGGANTEAFF
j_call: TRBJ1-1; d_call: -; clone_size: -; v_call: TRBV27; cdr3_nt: TGTGCCAGCAGTGGCAGGCACCTCGCGGGTGAAGCTTTCTTT; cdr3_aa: CASSGRHLAGEAFF
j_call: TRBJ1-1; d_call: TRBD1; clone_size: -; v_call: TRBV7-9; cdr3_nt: TGTGCCAGCGATGAGCCGGGACAGGGAGCGCGGGGCACTGAAGCTTTCTTT; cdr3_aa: CASDEPGQGARGTEAFF
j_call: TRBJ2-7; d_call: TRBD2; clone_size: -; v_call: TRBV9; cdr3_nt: TGTGCCAGCAGCGTAACCGGGACTAGCGGGAACGAGCAGTACTTC; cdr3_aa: CASSVTGTSGNEQYF
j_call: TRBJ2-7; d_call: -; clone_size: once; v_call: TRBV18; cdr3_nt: TGTGCCAGCTCAATAACTAGTATAACCTACGAGCAGTACTTC; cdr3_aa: CASSITSITYEQYF
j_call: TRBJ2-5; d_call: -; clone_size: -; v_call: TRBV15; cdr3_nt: TGTGCCACCAGCTCTGAAGGTCAAGAGACCCAGTACTTC; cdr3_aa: CATSSEGQETQYF
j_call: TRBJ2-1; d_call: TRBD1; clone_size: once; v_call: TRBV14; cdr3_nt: TGTGCCAGCAGCCAATCAAGAATAAGGACAGGGGGCTACAATGAGCAGTTCTTC; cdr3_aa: CASSQSRIRTGGYNEQFF
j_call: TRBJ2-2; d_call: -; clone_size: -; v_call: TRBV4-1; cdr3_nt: TGCGCCAGCAGCCAAGAGTCGTTTGCGGCGAACACCGGGGAGCTGTTTTTT; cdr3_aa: CASSQESFAANTGELFF
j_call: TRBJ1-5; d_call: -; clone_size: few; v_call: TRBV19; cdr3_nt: TGTGCCAGTAGTATAGATCGAGGGGAGGATAGCAATCAGCCCCAGCATTTT; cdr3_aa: CASSIDRGEDSNQPQHF
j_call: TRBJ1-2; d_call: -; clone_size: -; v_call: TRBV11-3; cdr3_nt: TGTGCCAGCAGGCCGGGACGCTTCAACTATGGCTACACCTTC; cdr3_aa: CASRPGRFNYGYTF
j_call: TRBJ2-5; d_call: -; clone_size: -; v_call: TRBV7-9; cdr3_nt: TGTGCCAGCGTCCAGGCAGAGACCCAGTACTTC; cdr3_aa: CASVQAETQYF
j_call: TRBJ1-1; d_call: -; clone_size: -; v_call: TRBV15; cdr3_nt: TGTGCCACCAGCTCCGTACATAGAACTGAAGCTTTCTTT; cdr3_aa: CATSSVHRTEAFF
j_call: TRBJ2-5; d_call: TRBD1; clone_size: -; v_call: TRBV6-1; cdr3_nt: TGTGCCACCGACCCTGACAGGGTTTATCGTGAGACCCAGTACTTC; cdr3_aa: CATDPDRVYRETQYF
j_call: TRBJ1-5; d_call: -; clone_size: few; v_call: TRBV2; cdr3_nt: TGTGCCAGCAGTGAAGCAGAGACCCGTCAGCCCCAGCATTTT; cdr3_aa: CASSEAETRQPQHF
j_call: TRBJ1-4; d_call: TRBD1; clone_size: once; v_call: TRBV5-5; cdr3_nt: TGTGCCAGCAGCTCGCAGGACAGGGGGGGCGAAAAACTGTTTTTT; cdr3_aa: CASSSQDRGGEKLFF
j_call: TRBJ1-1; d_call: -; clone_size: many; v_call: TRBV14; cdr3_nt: TGTGCCAGCAGCCAAGATCTTCTGGGGAACACTGAAGCTTTCTTT; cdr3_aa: CASSQDLLGNTEAFF
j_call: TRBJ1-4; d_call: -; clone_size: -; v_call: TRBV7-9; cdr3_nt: TGTGCCAGCAGTCTCCCCTCGGAAAAACTGTTTTTT; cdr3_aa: CASSLPSEKLFF
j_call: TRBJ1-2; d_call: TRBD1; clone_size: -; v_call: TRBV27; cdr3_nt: TGTGCCAGCAGCCCGAATCAGGGGGCGTTTGGCTACACCTTC; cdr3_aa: CASSPNQGAFGYTF
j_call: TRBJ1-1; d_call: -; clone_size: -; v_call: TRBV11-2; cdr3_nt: TGTGCCAGCAGCTTCCGCCTCCGAATCCTCGGGGGAATGAACACTGAAGCTTTCTTT; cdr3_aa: CASSFRLRILGGMNTEAFF
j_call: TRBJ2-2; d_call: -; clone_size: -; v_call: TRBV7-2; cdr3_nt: TGTGCCAGCAGCGTACAGGGTCCCGGGGAGCTGTTTTTT; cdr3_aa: CASSVQGPGELFF
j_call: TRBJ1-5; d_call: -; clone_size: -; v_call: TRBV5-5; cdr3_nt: TGTGCCAGCAGCTTTAGGGGTAATCAGCCCCAGCATTTT; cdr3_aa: CASSFRGNQPQHF
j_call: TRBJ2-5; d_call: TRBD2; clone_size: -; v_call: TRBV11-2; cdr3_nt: TGTGCCAGCAGCTTAGATCCGGGAGGGGCTGAGACCCAGTACTTC; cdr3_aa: CASSLDPGGAETQYF
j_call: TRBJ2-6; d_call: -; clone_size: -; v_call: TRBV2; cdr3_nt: TGTGCCAGCAGTTTCGGGAGCTCTGGGGCCAACGTCCTGACTTTC; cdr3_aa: CASSFGSSGANVLTF
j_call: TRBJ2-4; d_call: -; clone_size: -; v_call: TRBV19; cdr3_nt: TGTGCCAGTAGTACCCCGGGGGCAGGGTGGAAAAACATTCAGTACTTC; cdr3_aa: CASSTPGAGWKNIQYF
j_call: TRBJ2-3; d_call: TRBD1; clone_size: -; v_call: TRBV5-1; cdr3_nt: TGCGCCAGCAGCTTGTTGACAGGGTTAACAGATACGCAGTATTTT; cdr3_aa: CASSLLTGLTDTQYF
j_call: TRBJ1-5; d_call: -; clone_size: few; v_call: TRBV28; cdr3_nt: TGTGCCAGCAGTTCAGTCGGGAATCAGCCCCAGCATTTT; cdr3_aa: CASSSVGNQPQHF
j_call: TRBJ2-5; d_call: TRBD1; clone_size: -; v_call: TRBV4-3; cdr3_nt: TGCGCCAGCAGCCAAGGGACCTGGCAGGGGGCAGGGGAGACCCAGTACTTC; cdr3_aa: CASSQGTWQGAGETQYF
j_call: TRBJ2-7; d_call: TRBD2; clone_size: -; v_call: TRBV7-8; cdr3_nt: TGTGCCAGCAGACCCGGGACTAGCTCCTACGAGCAGTACTTC; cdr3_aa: CASRPGTSSYEQYF
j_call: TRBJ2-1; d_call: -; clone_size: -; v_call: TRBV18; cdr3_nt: TGTGCCAGCTCACCAGATATCGGGCCCTACAATGAGCAGTTCTTC; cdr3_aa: CASSPDIGPYNEQFF
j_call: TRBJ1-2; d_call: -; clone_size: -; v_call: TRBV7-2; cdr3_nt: TGTGCCAGCAGCTTAGCCTCGGGGGATGGCTACACCTTC; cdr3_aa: CASSLASGDGYTF
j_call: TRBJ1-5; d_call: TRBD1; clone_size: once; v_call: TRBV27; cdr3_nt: TGTGCCAGCAGTTCACTGTGGGACAGGTCGAAGGGGGAGCCCCAGCATTTT; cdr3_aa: CASSSLWDRSKGEPQHF
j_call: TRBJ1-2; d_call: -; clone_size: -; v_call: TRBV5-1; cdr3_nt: TGCGCCAGCAGCTTCGAAGGTGATGGCTACACCTTC; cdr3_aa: CASSFEGDGYTF
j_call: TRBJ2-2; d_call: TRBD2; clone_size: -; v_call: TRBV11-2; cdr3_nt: TGTGCCAGCAGCCTGCGGACTAGCGCCACCGGGGAGCTGTTTTTT; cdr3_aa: CASSLRTSATGELFF
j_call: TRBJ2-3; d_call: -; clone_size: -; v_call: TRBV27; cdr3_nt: TGTGCCAGCAGTCCCGGGGGAAATACGCAGTATTTT; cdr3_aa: CASSPGGNTQYF
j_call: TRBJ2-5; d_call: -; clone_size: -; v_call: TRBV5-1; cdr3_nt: TGCGCCAGCAGCCGCGACTTCAGGGGCCAAGAGACCCAGTACTTC; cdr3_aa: CASSRDFRGQETQYF